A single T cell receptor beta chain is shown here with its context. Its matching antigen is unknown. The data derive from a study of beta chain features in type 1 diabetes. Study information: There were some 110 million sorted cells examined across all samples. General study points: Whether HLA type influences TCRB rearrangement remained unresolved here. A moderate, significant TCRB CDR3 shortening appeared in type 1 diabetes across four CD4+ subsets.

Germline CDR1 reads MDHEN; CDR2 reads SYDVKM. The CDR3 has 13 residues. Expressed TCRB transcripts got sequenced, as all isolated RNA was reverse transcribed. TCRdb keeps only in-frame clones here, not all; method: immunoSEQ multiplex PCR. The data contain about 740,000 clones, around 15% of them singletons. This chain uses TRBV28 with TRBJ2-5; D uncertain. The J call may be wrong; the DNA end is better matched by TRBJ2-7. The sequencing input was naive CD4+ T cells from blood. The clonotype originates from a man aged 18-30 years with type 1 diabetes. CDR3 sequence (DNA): TGTGCCAGCACCCCCGCCCATCTGGACGAGCAGTACTTC. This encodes CASTPAHLDEQYF.